This is a list of T cell receptor beta chains from one sample in a study of cytomegalovirus exposure and HLA in healthy donors. Generated by immunoSEQ multiplex PCR, the TCRdb table keeps only in-frame clones and is missing some. The sample contains roughly 99,000 clones, roughly 72% of which appear only once. Material: PBMCs. These receptors originate from a man aged 30-40 years in good health and CMV-seronegative. Each CDR3 is given with its conserved first and last residue. Each record gives: V gene, CDR3 protein.

V: TRBV28
CDR3: CASSLSGSEDYGYTF

V: TRBV28
CDR3: CASSPDRDFNEQYF

V: TRBV27
CDR3: CASSSRRDRGSNQPQHF

V: TRBV30
CDR3: CAWSVDPSGTQYF

V: TRBV14
CDR3: CASRQTGTRGYTF

V: TRBV7-9
CDR3: CSSSFRTGVPYEQYF

V: TRBV6-4
CDR3: CASSDSAGDNSPLHF

V: TRBV5-8
CDR3: CASGTGPTDTQYF

V: TRBV6-5
CDR3: CASSSQGAGYGYTF

V: TRBV2
CDR3: CASRETGSGANVLTF

V: TRBV30
CDR3: CAWKSSGLAGHYEQYF

V: TRBV9
CDR3: CASSESGETQYF

V: TRBV6-6
CDR3: CASSYSDRGDYEQYF

V: TRBV4-1
CDR3: CASSQDEGPVNYGYTF

V: TRBV7-6
CDR3: CASSLAAGSNYGYTF

V: TRBV28
CDR3: CASSLWLAGGYEQYF

V: TRBV11-2
CDR3: CASSATGAGGEQYF

V: TRBV19
CDR3: CATATGSSYEQYF

V: TRBV27
CDR3: CASSYLAGGSYNEQFF

V: TRBV6-5
CDR3: CASGLAGSSYEQYF

V: TRBV7-3
CDR3: CASSLVPSYSGANVLTF

V: TRBV7-2
CDR3: CASSSTDSSYEQYF

V: TRBV6-1
CDR3: CASSEALRGGDEQYF

V: TRBV14
CDR3: CASSQFAETQYF

V: TRBV5-1
CDR3: CASSFRTSGGYEQYF

V: TRBV27
CDR3: CASSLFNQRLSGANVLTF

V: TRBV28
CDR3: CASSSDRGRNQPQHF

V: TRBV10-1
CDR3: CASSDGVNEQFF

V: TRBV7-9
CDR3: CASSITRYEQYF

V: TRBV7-9
CDR3: CSSSLGGQLNEKLFF

V: TRBV5-4
CDR3: CASSNRTGKTQYF

V: TRBV27
CDR3: CASRTGGRGEYEQYF

V: TRBV28
CDR3: CASSLYDSPGNTIYF

V: TRBV6-1
CDR3: CASRRDWGTEAFF

V: TRBV30
CDR3: CAWSEGAPYGELFF

V: TRBV11-1
CDR3: CASSFELAGDVEQFF

V: TRBV2
CDR3: CASSEALTSGLAKNIQYF

V: TRBV5-5
CDR3: CASSLTANTEAFF

V: TRBV19
CDR3: CASSKGQGAETQYF

V: TRBV7-9
CDR3: CASSLRRDQPQHF

V: TRBV27
CDR3: CASSPRLAGVHEQYF

V: TRBV5-1
CDR3: CASSLTANTGELFF

V: TRBV6-4
CDR3: CASSDSLRGLRSGEQYF

V: TRBV6-4
CDR3: CASSEVLAVTSTDTQYF

V: TRBV6-1
CDR3: CASIRTAPNTEAFF

V: TRBV13
CDR3: CASSLGQIYNSPLHF

V: TRBV4-1
CDR3: CASSQMPGQGAPGYTF